The 7 T cell receptor beta chains below come from one sample, sequenced in a study of early T cells in non-severe SARS-CoV-2 infection (dated by TCRdb to 2020 to 2022). Libraries were built with 5' RACE. Instrument used: NextSeq 500. In TCRdb, the public reads were trimmed at Q25 with fastp and aligned with MiXCR, with productive beta chains retained. Each CDR3 protein gets just one entry, which takes the most common genes and DNA from the rows behind it. This sample has approximately 41,000 distinct CDR3 sequences in its table, and 3.5% to 5% of those were observed once. The ten biggest clones cover roughly 17% of the sample. The sample taken for sequencing was whole blood. The source of these receptors is an adult who was a healthcare worker with PCR-confirmed SARS-CoV-2 infection or an uninfected control (not recorded which).

This clonotype was picked up many times. The chain joins TRBV25-1 to TRBJ2-2, with D unclear. V lost 10 bases to trimming and J lost 8 bases, with 14 bases between them. This CDR3 spans 12 amino acids. The germline V gene encodes CDR1 MGHDK and CDR2 SYGVNS. DNA of the CDR3: TGTGCCACCTCGAAACCCTCGGGGGAGCTGTTTTTT. Its protein product is CATSKPSGELFF.

In this sample, this clonotype turned up many times. The chain has TRBV12-5 and TRBJ1-3, with unresolved D. Germline-derived CDR1 and CDR2 are LGHNT and FRNRAP. Trimming removed 5 bases from V and 2 bases from J, with 7 bases in between. The CDR3 loop spans 13 amino acids. Here the CDR3 reads CASGLPPGNTIYF. CDR3 coding DNA: TGTGCTAGTGGTCTCCCTCCTGGAAACACCATATATTTT.

This clonotype was detected many times. The CDR3 nucleotides read TGTGCCAGCAAAGGAAGGGCGGACGGGGAGCTGTTTTTT. Translating it yields CASKGRADGELFF. The chain links TRBV7-6 to TRBJ2-2; unclear D gene. The length of the CDR3 is 13 residues. Germline V CDR1 and CDR2: SGHVS, FNYEAQ. V was shortened by 7 bases and J by 7 bases, with 13 bases between the two germline ends. The full variable domain, with the rest looked up from reference TRBV7-6 and TRBJ2-2, is GAGVSQSPRYKVTKRGQDVALRCDPISGHVSLYWYRQALGQGPEFLTYFNYEAQQDKSGLPNDRFSAERPEGSISTLTIQRTEQRDSAMYRCASKGRADGELFFGEGSRLTVL.

The rearrangement joins TRBV20-1 to TRBJ2-4; 7 positions match TRBD1. The CDR3 length is 14 residues. Germline CDR1 DFQATT, CDR2 SNEGSKA (reference sequence). Trimming cost V 4 bases and J 4 bases; bases outside gene matches: 7. CDR3: CSAITGTAKNIQYF. The CDR3 DNA reads as TGCAGTGCTATCACCGGGACAGCAAAAAACATTCAGTACTTC.

In the case of this clonotype: A junction end diverges from the germline sequence, so it may reflect a read error. The chain has TRBV12-3 or TRBV12-4 and TRBJ2-1, with TRBD2 matching over 10 bases. The CDR3 runs 15 residues. CDR3 in amino acids: CASIVSGGAYNEQFF. The DNA for the CDR3 is TGTGCCAGCATTGTAAGCGGGGGGGCCTATAATGAGCAGTTCTTC.

About this clonotype: Since a much larger clone is just one base distant, this may be a read error. This chain uses TRBV7-9 with TRBJ2-2; D remains unclear. The CDR3 has 15 amino acids. Germline V gene sequence: CDR1 SEHNR, CDR2 FQNEAQ (reference sequence). The CDR3 sequence is CASSLAGFDTGQLFF. The CDR3 nucleotides are TGTGCCAGCAGCTTAGCGGGGTTTGACACCGGGCAGCTGTTTTTT.

This clonotype was recorded many times. The chain employs TRBV6-1 and TRBJ2-1; a weak D match, TRBD1 (5 bases). CDR3 length equals 12 residues. Trimming took off 5 bases at V and 13 bases at J, with 15 bases between the two ends. Germline CDR1 reads MNHNS; CDR2 reads SASEGT. CDR3 sequence: CASSQQARVQFF. The CDR3, as DNA: TGTGCCAGCAGTCAACAGGCCAGGGTACAGTTCTTC.